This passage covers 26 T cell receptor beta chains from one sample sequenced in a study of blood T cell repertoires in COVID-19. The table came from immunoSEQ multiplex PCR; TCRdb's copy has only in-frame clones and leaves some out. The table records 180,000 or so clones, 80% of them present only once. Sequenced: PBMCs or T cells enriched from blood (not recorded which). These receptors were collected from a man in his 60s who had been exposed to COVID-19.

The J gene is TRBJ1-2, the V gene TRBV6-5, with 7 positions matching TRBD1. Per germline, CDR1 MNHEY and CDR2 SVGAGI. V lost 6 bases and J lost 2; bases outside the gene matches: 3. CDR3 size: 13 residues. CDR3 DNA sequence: TGTGCCAGCAGAACGGGACAGAACTATGGCTACACCTTC. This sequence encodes CASRTGQNYGYTF.

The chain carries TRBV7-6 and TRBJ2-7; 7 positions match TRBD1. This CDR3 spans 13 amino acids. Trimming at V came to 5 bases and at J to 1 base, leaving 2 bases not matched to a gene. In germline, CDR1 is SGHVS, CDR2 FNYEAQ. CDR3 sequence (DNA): TGTGCCAGCAGCACGGGACAGTCCTACGAGCAGTACTTC. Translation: CASSTGQSYEQYF.

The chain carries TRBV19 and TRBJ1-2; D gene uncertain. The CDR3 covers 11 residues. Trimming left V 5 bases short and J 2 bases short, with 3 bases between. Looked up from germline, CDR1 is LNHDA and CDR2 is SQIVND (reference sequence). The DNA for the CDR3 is TGTGCCAGTAGTCAAAACTATGGCTACACCTTC. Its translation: CASSQNYGYTF. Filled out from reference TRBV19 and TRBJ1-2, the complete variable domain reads DGGITQSPKYLFRKEGQNVTLSCEQNLNHDAMYWYRQDPGQGLRLIYYSQIVNDFQKGDIAEGYSVSREKKESFPLTVTSAQKNPTAFYLCASSQNYGYTFGSGTRLTVV.

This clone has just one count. The CDR3 nucleotides are TGCGCCAGCAGCTTGGCCGGGGGTCAGGGGGCGGCTGAGCAGTTCTTC. It is translated as CASSLAGGQGAAEQFF. The chain joins TRBV5-1 to TRBJ2-1, with 8 bases lining up with TRBD1. In germline, CDR1 is SGHRS, CDR2 YFSETQ. This CDR3 region has 16 residues. J lost 9 bases, V lost 0 bases, and 11 bases had no gene match.

In DNA, the CDR3 is TGTGCCAGCAGTGAATATTGGACAGGGGGATATGGCTACACCTTC. This gives the protein CASSEYWTGGYGYTF. The V gene is TRBV25-1, the J gene TRBJ1-2; 10 bases are shared with TRBD1. From germline, CDR1 is MGHDK and CDR2 SYGVNS. The CDR3 runs to 15 residues. The V segment lost 0 bases and the J segment 5 bases; nucleotides outside the gene matches: 3.

The chain's CDR3 is CASSLIGLASYEQYF. DNA for the CDR3: TGTGCCAGCAGCTTAATCGGATTGGCTAGCTACGAGCAGTACTTC. The chain combines TRBV7-2 with TRBJ2-7; D not certain. The CDR3 loop spans 15 amino acids. Germline lookup yields CDR1 SGHTA and CDR2 FQGNSA. Trimming cost V 2 bases and J 3 bases, with 14 bases left between them.

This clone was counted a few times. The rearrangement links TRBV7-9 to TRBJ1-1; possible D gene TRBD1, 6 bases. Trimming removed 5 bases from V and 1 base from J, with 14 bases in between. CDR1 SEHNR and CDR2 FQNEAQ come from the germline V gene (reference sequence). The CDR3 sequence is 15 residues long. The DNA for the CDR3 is TGTGCCAGCAGCCTGGGAGACAGGAAGAACACTGAAGCTTTCTTT. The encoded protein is CASSLGDRKNTEAFF.

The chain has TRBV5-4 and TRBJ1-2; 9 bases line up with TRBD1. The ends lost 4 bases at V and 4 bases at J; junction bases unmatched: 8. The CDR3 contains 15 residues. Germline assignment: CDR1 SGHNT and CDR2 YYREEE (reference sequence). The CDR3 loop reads CASSARDRDFYGYTF. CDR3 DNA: TGTGCCAGCAGCGCCCGGGACAGGGACTTCTATGGCTACACCTTC.

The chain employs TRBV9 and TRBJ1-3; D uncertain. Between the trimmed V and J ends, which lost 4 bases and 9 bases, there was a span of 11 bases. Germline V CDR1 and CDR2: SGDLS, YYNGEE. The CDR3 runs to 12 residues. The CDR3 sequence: CASSRDVGTIYF. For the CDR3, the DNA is TGTGCCAGCAGCCGGGATGTGGGCACCATATATTTT.

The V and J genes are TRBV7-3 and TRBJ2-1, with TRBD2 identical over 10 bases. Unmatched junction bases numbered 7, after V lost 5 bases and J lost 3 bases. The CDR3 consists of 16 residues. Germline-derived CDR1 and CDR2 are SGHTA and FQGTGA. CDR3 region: CASSPLWTSGYNEQFF. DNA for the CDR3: TGTGCCAGCAGCCCACTCTGGACTAGCGGCTACAATGAGCAGTTCTTC.

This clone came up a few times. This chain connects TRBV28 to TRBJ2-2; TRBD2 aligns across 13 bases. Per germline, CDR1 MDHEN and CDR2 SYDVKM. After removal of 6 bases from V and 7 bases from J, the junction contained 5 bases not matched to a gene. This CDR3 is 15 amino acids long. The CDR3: CASSPLAGGNGELFF. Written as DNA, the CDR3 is TGTGCCAGCAGCCCACTAGCGGGAGGGAACGGGGAGCTGTTTTTT.

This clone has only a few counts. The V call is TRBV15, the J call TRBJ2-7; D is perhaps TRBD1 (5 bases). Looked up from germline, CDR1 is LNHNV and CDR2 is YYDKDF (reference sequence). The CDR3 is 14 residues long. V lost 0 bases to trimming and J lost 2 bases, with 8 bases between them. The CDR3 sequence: CATSREVGPYEQYF. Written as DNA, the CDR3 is TGTGCCACCAGCAGAGAGGTGGGGCCCTACGAGCAGTACTTC.

CDR3 sequence reads: CASSVGQWNTEAFF. The CDR3 nucleotides are TGTGCCAGTAGTGTGGGACAGTGGAACACTGAAGCTTTCTTT. The genes are TRBV19 and TRBJ1-1; 7 bases match TRBD1. CDR1 is LNHDA, CDR2 SQIVND, per germline (reference sequence). V was clipped by 5 bases and J by 1 base; unmatched bases: 4. This CDR3 has 14 amino acids.

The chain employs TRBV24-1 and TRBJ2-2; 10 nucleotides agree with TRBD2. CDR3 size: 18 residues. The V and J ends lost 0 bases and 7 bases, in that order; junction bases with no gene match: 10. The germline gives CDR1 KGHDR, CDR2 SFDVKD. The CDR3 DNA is TGTGCCACCAGTGATTTGTCCCTAGCGGGAGAAGGGGTCGGGGAGCTGTTTTTT. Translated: CATSDLSLAGEGVGELFF.

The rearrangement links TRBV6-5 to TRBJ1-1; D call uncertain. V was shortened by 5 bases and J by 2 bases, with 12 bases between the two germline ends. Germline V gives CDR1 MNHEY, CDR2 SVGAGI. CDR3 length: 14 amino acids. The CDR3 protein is CASSPLEGNTEAFF. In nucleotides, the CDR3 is TGTGCCAGCAGTCCCCTGGAGGGAAACACTGAAGCTTTCTTT.

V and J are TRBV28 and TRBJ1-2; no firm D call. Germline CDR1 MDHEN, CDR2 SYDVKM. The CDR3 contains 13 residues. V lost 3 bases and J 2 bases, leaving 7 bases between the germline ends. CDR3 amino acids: CASSLLQNYGYTF. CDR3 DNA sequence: TGTGCCAGCAGTTTGTTGCAGAACTATGGCTACACCTTC.

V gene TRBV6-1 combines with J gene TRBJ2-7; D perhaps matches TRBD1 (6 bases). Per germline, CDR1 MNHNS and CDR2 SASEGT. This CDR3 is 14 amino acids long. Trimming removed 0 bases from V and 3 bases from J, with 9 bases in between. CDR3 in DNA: TGTGCCAGCAGTGAAGCCTGGACAGACTACGAGCAGTACTTC. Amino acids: CASSEAWTDYEQYF.

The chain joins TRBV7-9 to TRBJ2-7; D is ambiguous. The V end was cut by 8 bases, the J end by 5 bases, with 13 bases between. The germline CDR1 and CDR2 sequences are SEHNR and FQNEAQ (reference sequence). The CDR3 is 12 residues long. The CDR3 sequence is CASGHSVNEQYF. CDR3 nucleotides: TGTGCCAGCGGGCATTCAGTTAACGAGCAGTACTTC.

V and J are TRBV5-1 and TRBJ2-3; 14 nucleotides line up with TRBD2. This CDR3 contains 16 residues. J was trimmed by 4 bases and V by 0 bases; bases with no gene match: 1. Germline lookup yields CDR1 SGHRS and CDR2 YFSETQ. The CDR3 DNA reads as TGCGCCAGCAGCTTGGTGGGACTAGCGGGAGCAGATACGCAGTATTTT. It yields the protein CASSLVGLAGADTQYF.

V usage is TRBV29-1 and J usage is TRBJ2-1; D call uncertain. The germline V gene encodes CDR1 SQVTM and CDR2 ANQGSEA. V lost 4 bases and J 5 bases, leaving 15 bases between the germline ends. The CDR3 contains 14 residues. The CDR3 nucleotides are TGCAGCGTTGGGTTGGCTAGACCTGACAATGAGCAGTTCTTC. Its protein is CSVGLARPDNEQFF.

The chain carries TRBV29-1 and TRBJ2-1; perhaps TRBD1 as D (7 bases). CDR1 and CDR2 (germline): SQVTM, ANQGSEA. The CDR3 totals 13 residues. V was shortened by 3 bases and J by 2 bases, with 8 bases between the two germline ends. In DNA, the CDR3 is TGCAGCGTTGACAGGGGGGCCTACAATGAGCAGTTCTTC. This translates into CSVDRGAYNEQFF.

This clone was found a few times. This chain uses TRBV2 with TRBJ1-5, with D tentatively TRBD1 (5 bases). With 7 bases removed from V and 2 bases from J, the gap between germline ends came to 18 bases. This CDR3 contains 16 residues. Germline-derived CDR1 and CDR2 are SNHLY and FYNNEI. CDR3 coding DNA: TGTGCCAGCAAATTCGGGTCAGGGTTTGGCAATCAGCCCCAGCATTTT. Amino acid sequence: CASKFGSGFGNQPQHF.

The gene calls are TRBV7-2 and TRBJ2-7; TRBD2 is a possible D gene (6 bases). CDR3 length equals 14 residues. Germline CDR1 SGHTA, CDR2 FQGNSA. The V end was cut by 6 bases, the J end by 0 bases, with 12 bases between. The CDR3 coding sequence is TGTGCCAGCAGGCTAGCGTCAAGCTCCTACGAGCAGTACTTC. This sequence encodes CASRLASSSYEQYF.

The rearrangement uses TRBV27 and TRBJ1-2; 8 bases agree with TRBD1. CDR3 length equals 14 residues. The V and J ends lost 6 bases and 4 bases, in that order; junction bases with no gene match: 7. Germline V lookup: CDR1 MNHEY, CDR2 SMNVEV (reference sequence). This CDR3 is CASRQTGDSYGYTF. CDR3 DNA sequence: TGTGCCAGCAGGCAGACAGGGGATTCCTATGGCTACACCTTC.

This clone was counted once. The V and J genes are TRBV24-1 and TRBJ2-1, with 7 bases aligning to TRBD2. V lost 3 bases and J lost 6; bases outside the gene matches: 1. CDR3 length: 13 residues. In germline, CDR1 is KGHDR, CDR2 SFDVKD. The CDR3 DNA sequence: TGTGCCACCAGTGATGGACTAGTCAATGAGCAGTTCTTC. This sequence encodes CATSDGLVNEQFF.

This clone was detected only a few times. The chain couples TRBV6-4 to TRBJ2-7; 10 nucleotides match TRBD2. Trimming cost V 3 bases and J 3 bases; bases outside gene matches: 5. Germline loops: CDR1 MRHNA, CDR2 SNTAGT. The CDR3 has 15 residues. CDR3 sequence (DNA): TGTGCCAGCAGTGAGCTAGCGGGAGTAAACTACGAGCAGTACTTC. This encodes CASSELAGVNYEQYF.